Following are 24 T cell receptor beta chains from one sample sequenced in a study of blood T cell repertoires in COVID-19. The data were produced by immunoSEQ multiplex PCR, yet TCRdb's version contains in-frame clones alone and is incomplete. The repertoire has roughly 150,000 clones, roughly 88% of them found once; the top ten carry roughly 9.8%. Sequenced input: peripheral blood. These receptors were taken from a woman aged 45-59 years with acute or convalescent COVID-19.

A few counts support this clone. The rearrangement joins TRBV19 to TRBJ2-3; perhaps TRBD2 as D (6 bases). This CDR3 has 12 amino acids. Germline CDR1 is LNHDA and CDR2 is SQIVND (reference sequence). Between the trimmed V and J ends, which lost 7 bases and 6 bases, there was a span of 11 bases. The CDR3 spells CASNGRGDTQYF. CDR3 sequence (DNA): TGTGCCAGTAACGGGAGAGGTGATACGCAGTATTTT.

In DNA form, the CDR3 reads TGTGCCAGCATTCCTGGGACAGGGATCACTGAAGCTTTCTTT. It encodes CASIPGTGITEAFF. The rearrangement joins TRBV2 to TRBJ1-1; 9 bases match TRBD1. The V and J ends lost 7 bases and 4 bases, in that order; junction bases with no gene match: 7. The germline CDR1 and CDR2 sequences are SNHLY and FYNNEI. The CDR3 has 14 residues.

The V call is TRBV27, the J call TRBJ1-5; 8 bases are shared with TRBD1. The V gene's germline CDR1 is MNHEY and CDR2 SMNVEV (reference sequence). With V trimmed by 1 base and J by 3 bases, 17 bases remained unmatched. The CDR3 loop spans 20 amino acids. CDR3 in amino acids: CASSLFVLTFRGRVNQPQHF. In DNA, the CDR3 is TGTGCCAGCAGTTTATTCGTCTTGACTTTCAGGGGGCGTGTCAATCAGCCCCAGCATTTT.

CDR3 sequence (DNA): TGTGCCACCAGCAGAGACGGGGGTTATACTGAAGCTTTCTTT. Translating gives CATSRDGGYTEAFF. The chain uses TRBV15 and TRBJ1-1; the D gene is possibly TRBD1 (5 bases). Trimming shortened V by 0 bases and J by 5 bases, and 10 bases separated the two germline ends. Germline assignment: CDR1 LNHNV and CDR2 YYDKDF (reference sequence). The length of the CDR3 is 14 residues.

This chain joins TRBV11-2 and TRBJ2-3; unclear D gene. Germline V gene sequence: CDR1 SGHAT, CDR2 FQNNGV. The CDR3 is 15 amino acids. V gave up 1 base and J gave up 3 bases, with 11 bases separating them. The CDR3 nucleotides are TGTGCCAGCAGCTTAGGGTTATATCGGACAGATACGCAGTATTTT. This codes for CASSLGLYRTDTQYF.

This clone was counted only a few times. The chain combines TRBV10-2 with TRBJ1-1; the D is unclear. The CDR3 extends over 11 amino acids. Germline values: CDR1 WSHSY, CDR2 SAAADI. Trimming took 7 bases from V and 6 from J, leaving 9 bases between them. CDR3 region: CASTGSSEAFF. DNA for the CDR3: TGCGCCAGCACGGGGTCATCTGAAGCTTTCTTT.

The chain joins TRBV19 to TRBJ2-1; 15 bases fit TRBD2. Unmatched junction bases numbered 3, after V lost 6 bases and J lost 3 bases. The CDR3 spans 16 residues. CDR1 is LNHDA, CDR2 SQIVND, per germline (reference sequence). The CDR3: CASRGLAGGLYNEQFF. For the CDR3, the DNA is TGTGCCAGTAGGGGACTAGCGGGAGGACTCTACAATGAGCAGTTCTTC.

The gene calls are TRBV7-8 and TRBJ1-6, with 8 bases identical to TRBD1. J lost 7 bases, V lost 6 bases, and 2 bases had no gene match. CDR1 and CDR2 from the germline V gene are SGHVS and FQNEAQ. The length of the CDR3 is 13 residues. The CDR3 DNA reads TGTGCCAGCAGTGACAGGGGAAATTCACCCCTCCACTTT. This encodes CASSDRGNSPLHF.

V is TRBV29-1 and J is TRBJ2-1; weak D call: TRBD2 (5 bases). V was shortened by 2 bases and J by 10 bases, with 18 bases between the two germline ends. Germline V gene sequence: CDR1 SQVTM, CDR2 ANQGSEA. CDR3 size: 14 residues. CDR3: CSVESDYPRREQFF. Written as DNA, the CDR3 is TGCAGCGTTGAAAGCGACTACCCCCGCAGGGAGCAGTTCTTC.

V and J are TRBV10-3 and TRBJ1-1; D is perhaps TRBD1 (6 bases). V shed 0 bases and J shed 6 bases, with 11 bases lying between them. This CDR3 has 14 amino acids. Germline lookup yields CDR1 ENHRY and CDR2 SYGVKD. This CDR3 is CAISESNRDAEAFF. The CDR3 region has the DNA TGTGCCATCAGTGAGTCGAACAGGGACGCTGAAGCTTTCTTT.

The chain is built from TRBV6-2 or TRBV6-3 and TRBJ2-7, with 7 bases fitting TRBD2. The junction had 8 bases not matched to a gene; V was cut back by 0 bases and J by 3 bases. CDR1 is MNHEY, CDR2 SVGEGT, per germline. This CDR3 has 16 amino acids. The CDR3 reads CASSYSVGGIHYEQYF. The CDR3 bases are TGTGCCAGCAGTTACTCTGTGGGGGGGATTCACTACGAGCAGTACTTC.

J is TRBJ1-5 and V is TRBV28; D possibly corresponds to TRBD1 (6 bases). The CDR3 length is 17 residues. V was pared by 6 bases and J by 5 bases, with 23 bases between. Germline loops: CDR1 MDHEN, CDR2 SYDVKM. The CDR3 loop reads CASSSTLYQGPDQPQHF. The CDR3 DNA is TGTGCCAGCAGCTCCACCCTCTATCAGGGGCCGGATCAGCCCCAGCATTTT.

The J gene is TRBJ2-7, the V gene TRBV6-5, with no clear D. The germline gives CDR1 MNHEY, CDR2 SVGAGI. The CDR3 covers 11 residues. Between the trimmed V and J ends, which lost 6 bases and 3 bases, there was a span of 6 bases. The CDR3 protein is CASSKNYEQYF. Here the CDR3 DNA reads TGTGCCAGCAGCAAAAACTACGAGCAGTACTTC.

The chain recombines TRBV6-1 with TRBJ2-5; 7 bases are shared with TRBD2. The V gene's germline CDR1 is MNHNS and CDR2 SASEGT. The CDR3 covers 16 residues. V shed 2 bases and J 2 bases; nucleotides not matched to a gene: 8. CDR3 in amino acids: CASSESRSGGQETQYF. The CDR3 bases are TGTGCCAGCAGTGAATCAAGATCGGGGGGACAAGAGACCCAGTACTTC.

The rearrangement links TRBV30 to TRBJ2-7; TRBD2 aligns across 7 bases. The CDR3 covers 14 residues. The V segment lost 2 bases and the J segment 4 bases; nucleotides outside the gene matches: 8. Germline V gene lookup returns CDR1 GTSNPN and CDR2 SVGIG (reference sequence). CDR3 protein: CAWSNQRGKYEQYF. Written as DNA, the CDR3 is TGTGCCTGGAGTAATCAGCGGGGAAAATACGAGCAGTACTTC.

This clone was observed a single time. The V and J genes are TRBV6-2 or TRBV6-3 and TRBJ1-4, with D unresolved. The V gene's germline CDR1 is MNHEY and CDR2 SVGEGT. Between the trimmed V and J ends, which lost 6 bases and 7 bases, there was a span of 12 bases. The CDR3 contains 13 residues. The CDR3 protein is CASSNHVGEKLFF. CDR3 sequence (DNA): TGTGCCAGCAGCAATCACGTCGGTGAAAAACTGTTTTTT.

This clone came up once. The V gene is TRBV7-8, the J gene TRBJ1-6, with D possibly being TRBD1 (6 bases). Germline V CDR1 and CDR2: SGHVS, FQNEAQ. This CDR3 contains 15 residues. Trimming pared 5 bases from V and 6 bases from J, leaving 14 bases between. CDR3 sequence (DNA): TGTGCCAGCAGCACGGACAGAATAGTTAATTCACCCCTCCACTTT. Translated, it gives CASSTDRIVNSPLHF.

V gene TRBV4-3 combines with J gene TRBJ2-7; weak D call: TRBD2 (5 bases). The CDR3 is 13 residues long. Germline CDR1 is LGHNA and CDR2 is YSLEER. Trimming cost V 0 bases and J 3 bases, with 6 bases left between them. Written as DNA, the CDR3 is TGCGCCAGCAGCCAAGACGGGGACTACGAGCAGTACTTC. Protein product: CASSQDGDYEQYF.

This clone was found once. Within the sample, other DNA sequences also encode this same CDR3. This chain uses TRBV3-1 (or the pseudogene TRBV3-2) with TRBJ2-1; possible D gene TRBD2, 5 bases. Germline values: CDR1 LGHDT, CDR2 YNNKEL (reference sequence). V was trimmed by 0 bases and J by 10 bases, leaving 10 bases between them. This CDR3 is 13 amino acids long. This CDR3 is CASSQDRRREQFF. CDR3 nucleotides: TGTGCCAGCAGCCAAGATCGGCGGAGGGAGCAGTTCTTC.

This chain uses TRBV7-2 with TRBJ1-1; D remains ambiguous. The V and J ends lost 3 bases and 0 bases respectively, with 11 bases between them. Germline V CDR1 and CDR2: SGHTA, FQGNSA. The CDR3 is 15 residues long. CDR3 region: CASSLRGSMNTEAFF. The CDR3, as DNA: TGTGCCAGCAGCTTGAGAGGCAGCATGAACACTGAAGCTTTCTTT. The whole variable domain, remainder taken from reference TRBV7-2 and TRBJ1-1, is GAGVSQSPSNKVTEKGKDVELRCDPISGHTALYWYRQSLGQGLEFLIYFQGNSAPDKSGLPSDRFSAERTGGSVSTLTIQRTQQEDSAVYLCASSLRGSMNTEAFFGQGTRLTVV.

The chain employs TRBV11-2 and TRBJ2-1; 7 bases fit TRBD2. Germline assignment: CDR1 SGHAT and CDR2 FQNNGV. The CDR3 is 15 residues long. With 6 bases clipped from V and 5 bases from J, the junction kept 10 bases outside the gene matches. CDR3 nucleotide sequence: TGTGCCAGCAGAGCTAGCGGAGCGAGACACAATGAGCAGTTCTTC. It yields the protein CASRASGARHNEQFF.

The rearrangement uses TRBV9 and TRBJ2-7; 9 bases align to TRBD2. The CDR3 consists of 19 residues. Germline lookup yields CDR1 SGDLS and CDR2 YYNGEE. The J segment lost 0 bases and the V segment lost 4 bases, leaving 17 bases of the junction unmatched. The CDR3, as DNA: TGTGCCAGCAGCACCAGGAGGGGTAGCGGGGGTAGGAGCTCCTACGAGCAGTACTTC. Translation: CASSTRRGSGGRSSYEQYF.

The rearrangement uses TRBV19 and TRBJ1-5; D unresolved. CDR3 size: 17 residues. The V end was cut by 2 bases, the J end by 2 bases, with 16 bases between. Germline CDR1 and CDR2: LNHDA and SQIVND (reference sequence). The CDR3 coding sequence is TGTGCCAGTAGTATACGACATGGAGGGTTTGGCAATCAGCCCCAGCATTTT. Protein product: CASSIRHGGFGNQPQHF.

The V gene is TRBV11-3, the J gene TRBJ2-5; D perhaps matches TRBD1 (6 bases). CDR3 size: 13 residues. Germline lookup yields CDR1 SGHNT and CDR2 YENEEA. The V and J ends lost 0 bases and 4 bases respectively, with 6 bases between them. The chain's CDR3 is CASSLEGGETQYF. The DNA for the CDR3 is TGTGCCAGCAGCTTAGAAGGGGGAGAGACCCAGTACTTC.